The present T cell receptor (beta chain) was sequenced within a study of blood T cell repertoires in COVID-19. V was clipped by 4 bases and J by 4 bases, with 10 bases between them. Germline V CDR1 and CDR2: LGHDT, YNNKEL (reference sequence). The CDR3 has 13 residues. Sequencing was performed with immunoSEQ multiplex PCR; in TCRdb, only in-frame clones are kept and a portion is missing. Counted here are approximately 29,000 clones, 85% to 95% occurring once; the ten biggest clones make up around 0.83%. J is TRBJ1-1 and V is TRBV3-1 (or the pseudogene TRBV3-2); D is uncertain. The sequenced material came from peripheral blood. The TCR comes from a woman aged 65 to 85 with COVID-19, enrolled during active disease. The CDR3 is CASSPTAGTEAFF. The DNA of the CDR3 is TGTGCCAGCAGCCCCACGGCGGGCACTGAAGCTTTCTTT.